These 31 T cell receptor beta chains share one sample of origin, sequenced in a study of T cell responses to AZD1222 COVID-19 vaccine. The repertoire was sequenced with immunoSEQ multiplex PCR; TCRdb's copy has only in-frame clones and lacks some. This sample has 95,000 to 100,000 clones, with roughly 87% found just once. The sequencing used peripheral blood, collected on day 0 of AZD1222 vaccination. Receptors were obtained from an adult in good health.

For this clone: This sequence may be a read error, since a much larger clone differs from it by one base. Other nucleotide sequences in the sample specify the same CDR3. The chain combines TRBV11-2 with TRBJ1-6; no reliable D call. Trimming shortened V by 4 bases and J by 6 bases, and 7 bases separated the two germline ends. Germline V gene lookup returns CDR1 SGHAT and CDR2 FQNNGV. The CDR3 is 13 residues long. The DNA of the CDR3 is TGTGCCAGCAGCTCCCACAGTAATTCACCCCTCCACTTT. Its protein product is CASSSHSNSPLHF.

This rearrangement joins TRBV4-2 to TRBJ2-5; the match to TRBD2 covers 7 bases. The trim removed 0 bases at V and 6 bases at J, leaving 16 bases unmatched. CDR3 size: 18 residues. Germline lookup yields CDR1 LGHNA and CDR2 YNFKEQ. The CDR3 DNA reads as TGTGCCAGCAGCCAAGAATCCCTATGGACTAGTTCAGAACAGACCCAGTACTTC. This translates into CASSQESLWTSSEQTQYF.

This rearrangement joins TRBV2 to TRBJ2-7; 7 bases map to TRBD1. The V segment lost 8 bases and the J segment 4 bases; nucleotides outside the gene matches: 5. Germline V CDR1 and CDR2: SNHLY, FYNNEI. The CDR3 is made up of 12 amino acids. CDR3 sequence reads: CASRGDSYEQYF. The CDR3 nucleotides read TGTGCCAGCCGAGGGGACAGTTACGAGCAGTACTTC.

The V and J genes are TRBV20-1 and TRBJ1-1, with 7 nucleotides matching TRBD1. J was trimmed by 3 bases and V by 3 bases; bases with no gene match: 7. The CDR3 length is 14 residues. Germline V lookup: CDR1 DFQATT, CDR2 SNEGSKA (reference sequence). The CDR3 here is CSASGDRKHTEAFF. CDR3 sequence (DNA): TGCAGTGCTAGTGGGGACAGAAAACACACTGAAGCTTTCTTT.

This sequence joins TRBV3-1 (or the pseudogene TRBV3-2) and TRBJ1-6, with D tentatively TRBD1 (5 bases). Germline V gene data show CDR1 as LGHDT and CDR2 as YNNKEL (reference sequence). Trimming stripped 4 bases from V and 8 bases from J, with 15 bases between. The CDR3 consists of 15 residues. The CDR3 is CASSPRGGKDSPLHF. DNA for the CDR3: TGTGCCAGCAGCCCCCGGGGGGGAAAAGATTCACCCCTCCACTTT.

The chain links TRBV5-1 to TRBJ1-2, with D uncertain. The V end lost 4 bases, the J end lost 3 bases, and 10 bases lay between the germline ends. Germline CDR1 SGHRS, CDR2 YFSETQ. The CDR3 runs to 13 residues. The CDR3 bases are TGCGCCAGCAGCCCGAGGGAGGACTATGGCTACACCTTC. This translates into CASSPREDYGYTF.

The genes are TRBV7-8 and TRBJ2-7; either TRBD1 or TRBD2 may supply D (6 bases each). V was cut by 7 bases and J by 3 bases, with 16 bases left in between. The CDR3 consists of 14 residues. Germline CDR1 reads SGHVS; CDR2 reads FQNEAQ. As DNA, the CDR3 is TGTGCCAGCACCCAGGGGAGGTTCGTCTACGAGCAGTACTTC. This translates into CASTQGRFVYEQYF.

J is TRBJ1-4 and V is TRBV6-5, with TRBD1 matching 7 bases. The germline CDR1 and CDR2 sequences are MNHEY and SVGAGI. With V trimmed by 2 bases and J by 10 bases, 7 bases remained unmatched. The CDR3 sequence is 14 residues long. The CDR3, as DNA: TGTGCCAGCAGTTACGGGCAGGGGGGTGGAAAACTGTTTTTT. This codes for CASSYGQGGGKLFF.

The gene calls are TRBV18 and TRBJ2-7; TRBD2 might be the D (5 bases). Trimming left V 3 bases short and J 2 bases short, with 14 bases between. The CDR3 sequence is 15 residues long. Germline V gives CDR1 KGHSH, CDR2 LQKENI. The CDR3 DNA reads TGTGCCAGCTCACCGGGCCGGAGGATGGCCTACGAGCAGTACTTC. It translates to CASSPGRRMAYEQYF.

The V and J genes are TRBV19 and TRBJ1-5, with 8 bases lining up with TRBD1. Germline V gene data show CDR1 as LNHDA and CDR2 as SQIVND (reference sequence). The length of the CDR3 is 12 residues. Trimming removed 8 bases from V and 6 bases from J; junction bases left unmatched: 3. CDR3 loop: CASQGASQPQHF. The CDR3, as DNA: TGTGCCAGTCAGGGGGCAAGTCAGCCCCAGCATTTT.

In this sample, this clone turned up a few times. V usage is TRBV2 and J usage is TRBJ1-5; D perhaps matches TRBD1 (5 bases). This CDR3 region has 16 residues. Trimming pared 2 bases from V and 5 bases from J, leaving 16 bases between. In germline, CDR1 is SNHLY, CDR2 FYNNEI. The CDR3 sequence is CASSELGVSGDQPQHF. The CDR3 region has the DNA TGTGCCAGCAGTGAATTGGGGGTCAGCGGGGATCAGCCCCAGCATTTT.

The gene calls are TRBV19 and TRBJ2-5; D unresolved. In germline, CDR1 is LNHDA, CDR2 SQIVND (reference sequence). With 1 base removed from V and 5 bases from J, the gap between germline ends came to 11 bases. The CDR3 is 14 amino acids. The CDR3 bases are TGTGCCAGTAGTATAGGCGGTAGCAGGGAGACCCAGTACTTC. Its protein is CASSIGGSRETQYF.

The chain combines TRBV4-3 with TRBJ1-4; unclear D gene. CDR3 size: 16 residues. The V and J ends lost 1 base and 7 bases respectively, with 16 bases between them. Germline-derived CDR1 and CDR2 are LGHNA and YSLEER. CDR3 in DNA: TGCGCCAGCAGCCAAGTTGAGGCCGGAGGGAGTGAAAAACTGTTTTTT. It specifies CASSQVEAGGSEKLFF.

This clone was detected only once. The rearrangement links TRBV5-5 to TRBJ1-1; unclear D gene. Trimming took 0 bases from V and 0 from J, leaving 3 bases between them. This CDR3 region has 13 residues. Germline V CDR1 and CDR2: SGHKS, YYEKEE (reference sequence). The CDR3, as DNA: TGTGCCAGCAGCTTGGTCATGAACACTGAAGCTTTCTTT. It codes for CASSLVMNTEAFF.

This chain joins TRBV6-5 and TRBJ1-4; 8 bases agree with TRBD1. Germline CDR1 reads MNHEY; CDR2 reads SVGAGI. The CDR3 contains 14 residues. With V trimmed by 7 bases and J by 7 bases, 8 bases remained unmatched. The CDR3 region is CASMELQGGEKLFF. The CDR3 DNA is TGTGCCAGCATGGAGCTACAGGGGGGTGAAAAACTGTTTTTT.

This chain uses TRBV30 with TRBJ1-1; no clear D gene. The V end was cut by 1 base, the J end by 6 bases, with 12 bases between. From germline, CDR1 is GTSNPN and CDR2 SVGIG (reference sequence). There are 13 residues in the CDR3. The CDR3, as DNA: TGTGCCTGGAGTGAACTCTCCCGGGCTGAAGCTTTCTTT. Translation: CAWSELSRAEAFF.

This CDR3 is CASSLERGQGSTDTQYF. The CDR3 coding sequence is TGCGCCAGCAGCTTGGAACGGGGACAGGGCAGCACAGATACGCAGTATTTT. The chain carries TRBV5-1 and TRBJ2-3; 9 nucleotides line up with TRBD1. The V segment lost 0 bases and the J segment 0 bases; nucleotides outside the gene matches: 5. CDR3 length equals 17 residues. Germline CDR1 is SGHRS and CDR2 is YFSETQ.

This clone was seen only once. The chain couples TRBV6-5 to TRBJ1-6; 9 bases map to TRBD1. Germline assignment: CDR1 MNHEY and CDR2 SVGAGI. V was pared by 6 bases and J by 7 bases, with 7 bases of the junction left unmatched. The CDR3 has 15 amino acids. For the CDR3, the DNA is TGTGCCAGCAGCCGTTACGGGACAGGGAATTCACCCCTCCACTTT. Protein sequence: CASSRYGTGNSPLHF.

In its sample, this clone was seen once. The V gene is TRBV20-1, the J gene TRBJ2-2; 8 positions match TRBD2. Looked up from germline, CDR1 is DFQATT and CDR2 is SNEGSKA (reference sequence). This CDR3 has 16 residues. V lost 3 bases and J lost 6; bases outside the gene matches: 12. CDR3 residues: CSASSSGGALAGELFF. The CDR3 DNA is TGCAGTGCTAGTTCCAGCGGGGGAGCCCTTGCCGGGGAGCTGTTTTTT.

The chain carries TRBV7-2 and TRBJ1-2, with D uncertain. The CDR3 is made up of 13 amino acids. Trimming pared 3 bases from V and 0 bases from J, leaving 5 bases between. Germline V gives CDR1 SGHTA, CDR2 FQGNSA. The CDR3 here is CASSLLANYGYTF. In DNA, the CDR3 is TGTGCCAGCAGCTTGTTAGCTAACTATGGCTACACCTTC.

The chain employs TRBV3-1 (or the pseudogene TRBV3-2) and TRBJ1-2; TRBD1 agrees at 7 bases. This CDR3 comprises 14 residues. Looked up from germline, CDR1 is LGHDT and CDR2 is YNNKEL (reference sequence). V gave up 1 base and J gave up 8 bases; unmatched junction bases: 7. This CDR3 reads CASSQAYRGGGYTF. The DNA for the CDR3 is TGTGCCAGCAGCCAAGCCTACAGGGGAGGGGGCTACACCTTC.

This rearrangement joins TRBV27 to TRBJ2-7, with D tentatively TRBD1 (6 bases). This CDR3 contains 14 residues. V was trimmed by 7 bases and J by 0 bases, leaving 13 bases between them. Germline V gene sequence: CDR1 MNHEY, CDR2 SMNVEV (reference sequence). In nucleotides, the CDR3 is TGTGCCAGCACCCCGGGGACAAACTCCTACGAGCAGTACTTC. This sequence encodes CASTPGTNSYEQYF.

The chain combines TRBV4-1 with TRBJ1-5; 8 bases fit TRBD1. Per the germline V gene, CDR1 is MGHRA and CDR2 is YSYEKL. The V and J ends lost 4 bases and 0 bases, in that order; junction bases with no gene match: 11. This CDR3 region has 18 residues. The CDR3 loop reads CASSPRGDRTHSNQPQHF. The CDR3 DNA is TGCGCCAGCAGCCCAAGAGGGGACAGGACCCATAGCAATCAGCCCCAGCATTTT.

The chain has TRBV7-2 and TRBJ2-7; D possibly matches TRBD1 or TRBD2 (6 bases each). V gave up 0 bases and J gave up 0 bases, with 9 bases separating them. The germline V gene encodes CDR1 SGHTA and CDR2 FQGNSA. This CDR3 comprises 15 residues. CDR3: CASSLAPGASYEQYF. The CDR3, as DNA: TGTGCCAGCAGCTTAGCGCCGGGGGCCTCCTACGAGCAGTACTTC.

The V call is TRBV5-6, the J call TRBJ1-2; 7 bases agree with TRBD1. CDR1 is SGHDT, CDR2 YYEEEE, per germline. The CDR3 is 15 residues long. J was trimmed by 6 bases and V by 2 bases; bases with no gene match: 10. The DNA for the CDR3 is TGTGCCAGCAGCTTCCTAGACAGGGAGTCGAATGGCTACACCTTC. Translation: CASSFLDRESNGYTF.

The rearrangement joins TRBV5-1 to TRBJ2-1; no clear D. Per germline, CDR1 SGHRS and CDR2 YFSETQ. The germline V and J ends were trimmed by 0 bases and 5 bases, with 12 bases remaining between them. The CDR3 is 15 amino acids. The chain's CDR3 is CASSLGAGINNEQFF. The CDR3 nucleotides are TGCGCCAGCAGCTTGGGGGCTGGGATTAACAATGAGCAGTTCTTC.

This rearrangement joins TRBV19 to TRBJ1-1; D is possibly TRBD1 (6 bases). This CDR3 spans 12 amino acids. Germline-derived CDR1 and CDR2 are LNHDA and SQIVND (reference sequence). The germline V and J ends were trimmed by 5 bases and 6 bases, with 10 bases remaining between them. In DNA, the CDR3 is TGTGCCAGTAGTTCGGGGACATCTGAAGCTTTCTTT. This codes for CASSSGTSEAFF.

The J gene is TRBJ1-3, the V gene TRBV3-1 (or the pseudogene TRBV3-2); maybe TRBD1 (5 bases). The CDR3 loop spans 16 amino acids. V dropped 2 bases and J dropped 2 bases, with 13 bases sitting between them. Germline V lookup: CDR1 LGHDT, CDR2 YNNKEL (reference sequence). CDR3 nucleotides: TGTGCCAGCAGCCAATCGGGACCCGCCGCTGGAAACACCATATATTTT. Encoded protein: CASSQSGPAAGNTIYF.

The chain couples TRBV21-1 to TRBJ2-7; no DNA check was done on the table's D call, TRBD1. TRBV21-1 is noted as a pseudogene. The CDR3 is 17 residues long. The chain's CDR3 is CASSREYGTGRSYEQYF. In DNA, the CDR3 is TGTGCCAGCAGCAGAGAGTACGGGACAGGGAGATCTTACGAGCAGTACTTC.

The chain is built from TRBV7-2 and TRBJ2-1, with 10 bases fitting TRBD1. Germline V CDR1 and CDR2: SGHTA, FQGNSA. The CDR3 covers 14 residues. V was clipped by 5 bases and J by 6 bases; unmatched bases: 4. The CDR3 nucleotides are TGTGCCAGCAGCCTGCGGACAGGGGGCAATGAGCAGTTCTTC. Amino acid sequence: CASSLRTGGNEQFF.

This chain joins TRBV7-2 and TRBJ1-3; D gene unclear. Germline CDR1 is SGHTA and CDR2 is FQGNSA. The V gene lost 2 bases and the J gene lost 3 bases, with 2 bases spanning the gap. The CDR3 is 12 residues long. Here the CDR3 DNA reads TGTGCCAGCAGCTTATATGGAAACACCATATATTTT. Protein product: CASSLYGNTIYF. The entire variable domain, with the rest obtained from reference TRBV7-2 and TRBJ1-3, is as follows: GAGVSQSPSNKVTEKGKDVELRCDPISGHTALYWYRQSLGQGLEFLIYFQGNSAPDKSGLPSDRFSAERTGGSVSTLTIQRTQQEDSAVYLCASSLYGNTIYFGEGSWLTVV.